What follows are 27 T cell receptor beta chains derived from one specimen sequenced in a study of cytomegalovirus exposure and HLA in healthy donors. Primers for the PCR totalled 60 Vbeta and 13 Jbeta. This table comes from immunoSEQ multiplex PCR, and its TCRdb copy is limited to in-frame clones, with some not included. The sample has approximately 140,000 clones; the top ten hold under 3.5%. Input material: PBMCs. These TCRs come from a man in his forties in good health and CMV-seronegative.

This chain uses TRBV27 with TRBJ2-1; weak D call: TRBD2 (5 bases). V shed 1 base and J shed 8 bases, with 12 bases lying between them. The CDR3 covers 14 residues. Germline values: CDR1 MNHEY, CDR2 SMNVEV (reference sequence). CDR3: CASSLFQGRDEQFF. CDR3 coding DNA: TGTGCCAGCAGTTTATTTCAAGGGCGGGATGAGCAGTTCTTC.

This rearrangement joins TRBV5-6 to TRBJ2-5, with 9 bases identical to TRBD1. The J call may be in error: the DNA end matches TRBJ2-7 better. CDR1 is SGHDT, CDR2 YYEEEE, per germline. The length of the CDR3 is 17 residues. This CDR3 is CASSPPGWGTGTYEQYF. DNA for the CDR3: TGTGCCAGCAGCCCGCCGGGGTGGGGGACAGGGACCTACGAGCAGTACTTC.

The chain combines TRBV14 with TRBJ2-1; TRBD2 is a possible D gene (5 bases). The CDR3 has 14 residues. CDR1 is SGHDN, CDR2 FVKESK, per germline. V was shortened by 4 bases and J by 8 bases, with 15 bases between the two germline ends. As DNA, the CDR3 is TGTGCCAGCAGCCCCGGGGATCCTTGGGATGAGCAGTTCTTC. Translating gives CASSPGDPWDEQFF. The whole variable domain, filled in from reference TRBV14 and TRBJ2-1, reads EAGVTQFPSHSVIEKGQTVTLRCDPISGHDNLYWYRRVMGKEIKFLLHFVKESKQDESGMPNNRFLAERTGGTYSTLKVQPAELEDSGVYFCASSPGDPWDEQFFGPGTRLTVL.

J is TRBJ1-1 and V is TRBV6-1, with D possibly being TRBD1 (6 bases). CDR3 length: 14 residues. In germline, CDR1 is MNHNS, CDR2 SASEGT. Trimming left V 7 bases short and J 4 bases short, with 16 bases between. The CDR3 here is CASMTYRAPTEAFF. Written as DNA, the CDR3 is TGTGCCAGCATGACTTACAGGGCTCCCACTGAAGCTTTCTTT.

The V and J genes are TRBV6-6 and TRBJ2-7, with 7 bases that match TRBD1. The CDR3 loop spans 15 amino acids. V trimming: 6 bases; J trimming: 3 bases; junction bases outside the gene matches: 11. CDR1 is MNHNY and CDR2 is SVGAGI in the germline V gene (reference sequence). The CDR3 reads CASSLDRDRIYEQYF. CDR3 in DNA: TGTGCCAGCAGCCTCGACAGGGATAGGATCTACGAGCAGTACTTC.

The CDR3: CASSLLTGARSPLHF. The CDR3 bases are TGTGCCAGCAGTTTGTTAACAGGGGCTAGGTCACCCCTCCACTTT. The genes are TRBV27 and TRBJ1-6; TRBD1 agrees at 7 bases. V shed 3 bases and J 10 bases; nucleotides not matched to a gene: 9. Looked up from germline, CDR1 is MNHEY and CDR2 is SMNVEV (reference sequence). CDR3 size: 15 residues.

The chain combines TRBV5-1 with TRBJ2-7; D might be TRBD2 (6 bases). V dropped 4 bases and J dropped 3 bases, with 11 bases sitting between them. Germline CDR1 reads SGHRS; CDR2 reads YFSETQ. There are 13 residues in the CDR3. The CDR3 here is CASSPGVRYEQYF. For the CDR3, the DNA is TGCGCCAGCAGCCCGGGGGTCCGCTACGAGCAGTACTTC.

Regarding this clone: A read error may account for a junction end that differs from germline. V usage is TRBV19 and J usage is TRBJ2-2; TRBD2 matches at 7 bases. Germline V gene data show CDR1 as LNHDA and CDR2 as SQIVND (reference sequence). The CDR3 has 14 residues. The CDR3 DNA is TGTGCCAGTAGGGGGGAGGGGAACAGCGGGGAGCTGTTTTTT. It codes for CASRGEGNSGELFF.

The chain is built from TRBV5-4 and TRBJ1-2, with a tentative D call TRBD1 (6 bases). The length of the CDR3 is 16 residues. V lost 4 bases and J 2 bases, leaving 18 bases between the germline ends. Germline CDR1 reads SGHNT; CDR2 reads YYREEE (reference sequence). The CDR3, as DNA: TGTGCCAGCAGCCCGGGGGGGGCGGTTTCCAACTATGGCTACACCTTC. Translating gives CASSPGGAVSNYGYTF.

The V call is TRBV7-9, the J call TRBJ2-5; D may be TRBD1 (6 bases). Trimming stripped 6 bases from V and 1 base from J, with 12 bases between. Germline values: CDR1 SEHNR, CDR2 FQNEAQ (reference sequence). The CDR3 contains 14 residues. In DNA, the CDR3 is TGTGCCAGCAGACTTAACAGGGCCCAAGAGACCCAGTACTTC. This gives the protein CASRLNRAQETQYF.

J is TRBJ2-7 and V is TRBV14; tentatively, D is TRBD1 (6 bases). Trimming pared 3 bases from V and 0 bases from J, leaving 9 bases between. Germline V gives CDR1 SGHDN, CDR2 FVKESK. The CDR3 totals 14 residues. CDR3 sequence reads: CASSHPGHSYEQYF. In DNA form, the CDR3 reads TGTGCCAGCAGCCACCCGGGACACTCCTACGAGCAGTACTTC.

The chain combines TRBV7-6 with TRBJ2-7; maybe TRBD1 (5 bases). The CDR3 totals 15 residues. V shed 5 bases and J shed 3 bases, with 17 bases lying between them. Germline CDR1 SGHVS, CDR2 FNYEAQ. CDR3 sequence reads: CASSQGLPGLYEQYF. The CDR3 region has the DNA TGTGCCAGCAGCCAGGGCCTCCCGGGCCTCTACGAGCAGTACTTC.

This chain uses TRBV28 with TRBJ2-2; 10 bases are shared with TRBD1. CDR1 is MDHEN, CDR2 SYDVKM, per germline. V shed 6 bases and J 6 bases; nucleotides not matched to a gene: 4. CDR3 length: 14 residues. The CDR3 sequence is CASRTGGSSGELFF. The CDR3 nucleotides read TGTGCCAGCAGGACAGGGGGCAGTTCCGGGGAGCTGTTTTTT. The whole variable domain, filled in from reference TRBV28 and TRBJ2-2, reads DVKVTQSSRYLVKRTGEKVFLECVQDMDHENMFWYRQDPGLGLRLIYFSYDVKMKEKGDIPEGYSVSREKKERFSLILESASTNQTSMYLCASRTGGSSGELFFGEGSRLTVL.

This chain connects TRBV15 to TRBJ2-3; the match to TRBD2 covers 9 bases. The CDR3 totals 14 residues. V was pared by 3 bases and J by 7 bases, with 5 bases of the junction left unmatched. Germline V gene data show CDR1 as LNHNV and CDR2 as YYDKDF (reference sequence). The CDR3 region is CATSSGGGAYTQYF. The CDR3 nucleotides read TGTGCCACCAGCAGTGGCGGGGGGGCATATACGCAGTATTTT.

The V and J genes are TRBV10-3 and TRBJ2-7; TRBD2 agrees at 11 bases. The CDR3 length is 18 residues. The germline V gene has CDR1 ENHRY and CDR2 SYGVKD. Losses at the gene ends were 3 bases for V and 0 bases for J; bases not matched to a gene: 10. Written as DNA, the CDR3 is TGTGCCATCAGTGACTCTTCCGCTAGCGGGGGGCTCTCCTACGAGCAGTACTTC. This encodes CAISDSSASGGLSYEQYF.

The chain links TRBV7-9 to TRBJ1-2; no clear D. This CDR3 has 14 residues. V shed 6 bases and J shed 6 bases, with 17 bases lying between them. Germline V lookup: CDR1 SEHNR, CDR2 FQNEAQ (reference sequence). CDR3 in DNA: TGTGCCAGCAGTTATTGGGGAAAGGAGGATGGCTACACCTTC. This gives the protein CASSYWGKEDGYTF.

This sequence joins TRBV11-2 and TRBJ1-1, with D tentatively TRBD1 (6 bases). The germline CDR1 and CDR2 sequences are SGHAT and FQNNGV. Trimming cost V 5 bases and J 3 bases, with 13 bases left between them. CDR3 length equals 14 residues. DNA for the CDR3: TGTGCCAGCAGCGTTGGGGGCACCTACACTGAAGCTTTCTTT. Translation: CASSVGGTYTEAFF.

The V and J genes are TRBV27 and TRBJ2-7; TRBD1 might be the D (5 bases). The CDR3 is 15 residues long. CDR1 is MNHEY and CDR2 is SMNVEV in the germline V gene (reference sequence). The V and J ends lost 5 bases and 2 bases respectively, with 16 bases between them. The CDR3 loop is CASSPRGARTYEQYF. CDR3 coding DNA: TGTGCCAGCAGTCCAAGGGGTGCCCGGACCTACGAGCAGTACTTC.

The chain's CDR3 is CASSQDFGNSGNTIYF. The CDR3 DNA is TGCGCCAGCAGCCAAGATTTCGGTAATTCCGGAAACACCATATATTTT. The J gene is TRBJ1-3, the V gene TRBV4-3; no definite D call. Per germline, CDR1 LGHNA and CDR2 YSLEER. The ends were cut back, 0 bases at V and 4 bases at J, with 13 bases in the middle. The CDR3 covers 16 residues.

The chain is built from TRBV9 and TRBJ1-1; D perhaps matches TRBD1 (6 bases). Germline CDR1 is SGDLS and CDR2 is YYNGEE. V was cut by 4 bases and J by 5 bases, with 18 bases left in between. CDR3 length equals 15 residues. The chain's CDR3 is CASSTPTGKMTEAFF. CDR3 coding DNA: TGTGCCAGCAGCACCCCGACAGGCAAGATGACTGAAGCTTTCTTT.

The CDR3 DNA sequence: TGTGCCTCCTCACGGGACAGGGGCTACAATGAGCAGTTCTTC. As protein: CASSRDRGYNEQFF. The chain couples TRBV6-6 to TRBJ2-1, with 10 bases lining up with TRBD1. The CDR3 length is 14 residues. The ends lost 11 bases at V and 3 bases at J; junction bases unmatched: 7. Germline loops: CDR1 MNHNY, CDR2 SVGAGI (reference sequence).

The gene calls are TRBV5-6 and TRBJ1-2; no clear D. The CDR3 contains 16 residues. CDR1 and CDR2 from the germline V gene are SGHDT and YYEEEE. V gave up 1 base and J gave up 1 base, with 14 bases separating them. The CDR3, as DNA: TGTGCCAGCAGCTTGATTCTCGATCCCTATAACTATGGCTACACCTTC. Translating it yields CASSLILDPYNYGYTF.

The CDR3 here is CASSRRDRGTYEQFF. DNA of the CDR3: TGTGCCAGCAGCCGCCGGGACAGGGGCACCTATGAGCAGTTCTTC. This chain joins TRBV5-6 and TRBJ2-1; 10 bases fit TRBD1. This CDR3 contains 15 residues. With 4 bases clipped from V and 8 bases from J, the junction kept 9 bases outside the gene matches. Germline assignment: CDR1 SGHDT and CDR2 YYEEEE.

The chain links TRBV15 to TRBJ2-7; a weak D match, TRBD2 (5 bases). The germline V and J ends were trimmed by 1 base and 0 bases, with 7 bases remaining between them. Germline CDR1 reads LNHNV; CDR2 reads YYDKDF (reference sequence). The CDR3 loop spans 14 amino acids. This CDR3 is CATSRVGSSYEQYF. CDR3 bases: TGTGCCACCAGCAGAGTTGGGAGCTCCTACGAGCAGTACTTC.

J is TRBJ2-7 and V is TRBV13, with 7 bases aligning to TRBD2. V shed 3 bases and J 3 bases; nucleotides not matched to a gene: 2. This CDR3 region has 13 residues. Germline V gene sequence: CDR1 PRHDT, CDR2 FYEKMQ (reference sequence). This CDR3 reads CASSLGGGYEQYF. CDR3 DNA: TGTGCCAGCAGCTTGGGGGGGGGCTACGAGCAGTACTTC.

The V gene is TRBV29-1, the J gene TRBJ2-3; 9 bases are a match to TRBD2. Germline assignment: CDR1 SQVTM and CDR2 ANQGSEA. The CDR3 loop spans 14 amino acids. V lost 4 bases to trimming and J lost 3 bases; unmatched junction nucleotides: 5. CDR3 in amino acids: CSVGERGATDTQYF. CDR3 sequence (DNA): TGCAGCGTTGGAGAGCGGGGGGCGACAGATACGCAGTATTTT.

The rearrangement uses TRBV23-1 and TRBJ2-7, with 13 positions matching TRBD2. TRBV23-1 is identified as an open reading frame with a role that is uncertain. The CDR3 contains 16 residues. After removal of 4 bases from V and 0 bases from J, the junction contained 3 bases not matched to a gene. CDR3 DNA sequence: TGCGCCAGCAGTCCGACTAGCGGGGGGACCTCCTACGAGCAGTACTTC. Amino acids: CASSPTSGGTSYEQYF.